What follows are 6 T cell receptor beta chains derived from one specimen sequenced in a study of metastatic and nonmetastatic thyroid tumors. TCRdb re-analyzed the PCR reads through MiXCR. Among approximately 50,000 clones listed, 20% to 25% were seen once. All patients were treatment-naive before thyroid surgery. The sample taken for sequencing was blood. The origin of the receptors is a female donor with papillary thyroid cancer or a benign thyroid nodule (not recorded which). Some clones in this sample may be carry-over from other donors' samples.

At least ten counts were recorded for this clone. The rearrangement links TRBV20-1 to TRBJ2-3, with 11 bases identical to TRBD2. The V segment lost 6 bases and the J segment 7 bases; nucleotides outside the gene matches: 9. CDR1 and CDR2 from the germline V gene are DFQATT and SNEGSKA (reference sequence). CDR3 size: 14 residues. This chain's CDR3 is CSARLAGSGYTQYF. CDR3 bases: TGCAGTGCCCGACTAGCGGGATCAGGTTATACGCAGTATTTT.

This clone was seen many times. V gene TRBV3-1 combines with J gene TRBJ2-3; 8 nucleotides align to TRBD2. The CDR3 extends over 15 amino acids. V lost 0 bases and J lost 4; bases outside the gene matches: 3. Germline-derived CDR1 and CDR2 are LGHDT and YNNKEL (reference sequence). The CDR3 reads CASSQDPAGADTQYF. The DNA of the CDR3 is TGTGCCAGCAGCCAAGATCCAGCGGGAGCAGATACGCAGTATTTT.

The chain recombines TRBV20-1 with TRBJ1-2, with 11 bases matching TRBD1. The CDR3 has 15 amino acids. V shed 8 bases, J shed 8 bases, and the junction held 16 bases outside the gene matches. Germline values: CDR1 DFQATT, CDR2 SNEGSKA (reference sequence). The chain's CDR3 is CSTFSGGQGAGGYTF. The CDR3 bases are TGCAGTACATTTTCGGGTGGACAGGGGGCGGGCGGCTACACCTTC.

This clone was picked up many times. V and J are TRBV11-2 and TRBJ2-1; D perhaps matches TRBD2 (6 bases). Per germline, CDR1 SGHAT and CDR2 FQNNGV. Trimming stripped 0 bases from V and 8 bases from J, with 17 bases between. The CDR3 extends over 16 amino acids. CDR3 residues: CASSLEFGSHRYEQFF. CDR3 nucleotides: TGTGCCAGCAGCTTAGAGTTCGGGAGCCACCGCTATGAGCAGTTCTTC.

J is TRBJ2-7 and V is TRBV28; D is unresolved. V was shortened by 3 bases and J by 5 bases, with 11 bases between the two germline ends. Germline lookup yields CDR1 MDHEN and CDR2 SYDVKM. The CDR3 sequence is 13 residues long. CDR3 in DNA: TGTGCCAGCAGTTTCAGGCCCTGTAACGAGCAGTACTTC. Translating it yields CASSFRPCNEQYF.

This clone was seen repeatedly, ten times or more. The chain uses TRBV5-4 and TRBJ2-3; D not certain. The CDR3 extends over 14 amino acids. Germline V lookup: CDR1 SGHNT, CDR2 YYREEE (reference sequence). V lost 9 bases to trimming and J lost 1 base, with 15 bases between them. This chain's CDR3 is CAISNKVGTDTQYF. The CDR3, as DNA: TGTGCCATCTCAAACAAGGTGGGCACAGATACGCAGTATTTT.